The TCR beta chain described here comes from a study of T cell repertoires in cytomegalovirus infection. About the study: TCR beta signatures that were public indicated CMV infection and matching HLA type. Study-wide findings and caveats: Carriers of CMV plus the relevant HLA were identified by cumulative public TCR beta family frequency. What dominated the ex vivo response were HLA-C-restricted CMV-specific TCR beta clonotypes.

Looked up from germline, CDR1 is SQVTM and CDR2 is ANQGSEA. The junction had 8 bases not matched to a gene; V was cut back by 6 bases and J by 5 bases. The CDR3 covers 13 residues. This clonotype has just a few counts. What it recognizes is unknown. In TCRdb, the reads were re-called with MiXCR into one record per CDR3 protein. Seen here are a few hundred thousand distinct CDR3 sequences, about 18% observed once, and the top ten hold less than 50%. The TCR originated in a human donor in good health (CMV status not recorded). Some clones in this sample may be carry-over from other donors' samples. The V call is TRBV29-1, the J call TRBJ2-5, with 8 nucleotides matching TRBD1. The sequencing input was CD8+ T cells from PBMCs. In nucleotides, the CDR3 is TGCAGCGTATACGGACAGGGACTTGAGACCCAGTACTTC. This sequence encodes CSVYGQGLETQYF.